This T cell receptor (beta chain) was captured by sequencing in a study of regulatory T cells in long-lasting Graves disease. Regarding the study as a whole: Having few samples may have compromised the accuracy.

Time point in this sample: newly diagnosed GD, antithyroid drugs for less than 3 months. Extracted RNA from PBMCs served as the source of the TCR library. An endocrinology unit in Xi'an, China, supplied the patients. Regarding this clonotype: What it recognizes is unknown.

Sequencing libraries for TCR beta were prepared with iRepertoire HTBI primers and Arm-PCR of CDR3 regions. One entry per CDR3 protein, called by TCRdb with MiXCR from the multiplex PCR reads. The data contain about 470,000 distinct CDR3 sequences, under 15% of them singletons. V was cut by 5 bases and J by 6 bases, with 8 bases left in between. Germline assignment: CDR1 SGHAT and CDR2 FQDESV (reference sequence). This CDR3 is 11 amino acids long. This same sample was also part of a study on T cells in Graves' hyperthyroidism and ophthalmopathy.

The starting material was peripheral blood mononuclear cells (PBMCs), obtained at new diagnosis, from a patient treated with antithyroid drugs. The chain combines TRBV11-1 with TRBJ2-7; D not certain. This sequence originates from a woman in her 30s with Graves disease. CDR3 coding DNA: TGTGCCAGCAGCGGTTCCCCCGAGCAGTACTTC. Translating gives CASSGSPEQYF. Drawing the rest from reference TRBV11-1 and TRBJ2-7, the complete variable domain is EAEVAQSPRYKITEKSQAVAFWCDPISGHATLYWYRQILGQGPELLVQFQDESVVDDSQLPKDRFSAERLKGVDSTLKIQPAELGDSAMYLCASSGSPEQYFGPGTRLTVT.